This T cell receptor beta chain stems from a study of blood T cell repertoires in COVID-19. This CDR3 spans 15 amino acids. Unmatched junction bases numbered 6, after V lost 3 bases and J lost 7 bases. Germline CDR1 and CDR2: SEHNR and FQNEAQ (reference sequence). The data were produced by immunoSEQ multiplex PCR, yet TCRdb's version contains in-frame clones alone and is incomplete. The sample consists of 350,000 to 500,000 clones, more than 70% of them appearing once. The chain couples TRBV7-9 to TRBJ1-6; 7 positions match TRBD1. Sequences were obtained from PBMCs or T cells enriched from blood (not recorded which). This clonotype was obtained from a woman under 30 who had been exposed to COVID-19. The CDR3 DNA is TGTGCCAGCAGCTTCCGGGACAGTTTGAATTCACCCCTCCACTTT. Translating it yields CASSFRDSLNSPLHF.